These 28 T cell receptor beta chains came from one sample sequenced in a study of blood T cell repertoires in COVID-19. Here immunoSEQ multiplex PCR was the method, and the copy in TCRdb shows in-frame clones only, minus some. The sample consists of approximately 41,000 clones, 81% of them appearing once. Sequenced sample: peripheral blood. The receptors derive from a man aged 40-49 years with active or convalescent COVID-19.

V and J are TRBV7-2 and TRBJ2-5; 7 bases align to TRBD2. The CDR3 runs to 17 residues. The V gene end was trimmed by 1 base and the J gene end by 2 bases; junction bases not matched to a gene: 10. In germline, CDR1 is SGHTA, CDR2 FQGNSA. The CDR3 region is CASSLVGSGAPQETQYF. CDR3 in DNA: TGTGCCAGCAGCTTAGTCGGCAGCGGGGCACCTCAAGAGACCCAGTACTTC.

The V call is TRBV28, the J call TRBJ1-1, with TRBD1 matching 10 bases. The CDR3 loop spans 11 amino acids. The junction had 2 bases not matched to a gene; V was cut back by 8 bases and J by 8 bases. CDR1 and CDR2 from the germline V gene are MDHEN and SYDVKM. The CDR3 loop is CASWGQGEAFF. CDR3 DNA: TGTGCCAGCTGGGGACAGGGGGAAGCTTTCTTT.

The rearrangement uses TRBV18 and TRBJ1-1; TRBD1 aligns across 8 bases. CDR1 KGHSH and CDR2 LQKENI come from the germline V gene. The trim removed 5 bases at V and 3 bases at J, leaving 5 bases unmatched. This CDR3 spans 14 amino acids. The CDR3, as DNA: TGTGCCAGCTCAAAGACAGGGGTGGACACTGAAGCTTTCTTT. Translation gives CASSKTGVDTEAFF.

The CDR3 bases are TGTGCCAGCAGCGAGGGACTAGCGTATAACAATGAGCAGTTCTTC. Its translation: CASSEGLAYNNEQFF. The chain links TRBV27 to TRBJ2-1, with 10 bases lining up with TRBD2. CDR1 and CDR2 from the germline V gene are MNHEY and SMNVEV (reference sequence). CDR3 length: 15 amino acids. Germline trimming cut 6 bases from V and 5 bases from J; bases unmatched to any gene: 7.

This chain uses TRBV5-6 with TRBJ1-2, with TRBD1 matching over 8 bases. The V segment lost 4 bases and the J segment 10 bases; nucleotides outside the gene matches: 12. CDR3 length: 14 amino acids. The V gene's germline CDR1 is SGHDT and CDR2 YYEEEE. This CDR3 is CASSPLQTGGDYTF. CDR3 coding DNA: TGTGCCAGCAGCCCCCTACAAACAGGGGGTGACTACACCTTC.

The gene calls are TRBV5-1 and TRBJ2-5; no definite D call. Deletions cut 4 bases from V and 3 bases from J, with 13 bases between. CDR1 and CDR2 from the germline V gene are SGHRS and YFSETQ. The CDR3 is 14 residues long. As DNA, the CDR3 is TGCGCCAGCAGCCCGATGTGGGCAGAAGAGACCCAGTACTTC. It yields the protein CASSPMWAEETQYF.

CDR3 loop: CASSSSTGGGYEQFF. CDR3 bases: TGCGCCAGCAGCTCCTCGACAGGGGGGGGATATGAGCAGTTCTTC. The chain has TRBV5-1 and TRBJ2-1, with 9 bases identical to TRBD1. This CDR3 is built from 15 residues. The V segment lost 3 bases and the J segment 8 bases; nucleotides outside the gene matches: 9. CDR1 SGHRS and CDR2 YFSETQ come from the germline V gene. Full variable domain (rest looked up from reference TRBV5-1 and TRBJ2-1): KAGVTQTPRYLIKTRGQQVTLSCSPISGHRSVSWYQQTPGQGLQFLFEYFSETQRNKGNFPGRFSGRQFSNSRSEMNVSTLELGDSALYLCASSSSTGGGYEQFFGPGTRLTVL.

The chain joins TRBV5-1 to TRBJ2-5; 7 bases match TRBD1. CDR1 is SGHRS and CDR2 is YFSETQ in the germline V gene. The CDR3 runs to 14 residues. The trim removed 4 bases at V and 5 bases at J, leaving 8 bases unmatched. CDR3 bases: TGCGCCAGCAGCACAGACAGGGAGTCGGAGACCCAGTACTTC. This encodes CASSTDRESETQYF.

The rearrangement links TRBV24-1 to TRBJ2-2; TRBD1 agrees at 7 bases. The CDR3 is 15 residues long. Trimming took 5 bases from V and 3 from J; bases not matched to a gene: 5. The germline CDR1 and CDR2 sequences are KGHDR and SFDVKD. CDR3 sequence: CATSATGIYTGELFF. Written as DNA, the CDR3 is TGTGCCACCAGTGCGACAGGGATTTACACCGGGGAGCTGTTTTTT.

This sequence joins TRBV6-2 or TRBV6-3 and TRBJ2-2; 7 bases line up with TRBD2. The CDR3 sequence is 19 residues long. Germline CDR1 is MNHEY and CDR2 is SVGEGT. The J segment lost 4 bases and the V segment lost 0 bases, leaving 14 bases of the junction unmatched. The CDR3 sequence is CASSYSKGSGKARTGELFF. Here the CDR3 DNA reads TGTGCCAGCAGTTACTCGAAGGGAAGCGGGAAGGCCCGCACCGGGGAGCTGTTTTTT.

The chain carries TRBV5-1 and TRBJ2-5; 9 nucleotides line up with TRBD2. This CDR3 is 15 amino acids long. Germline values: CDR1 SGHRS, CDR2 YFSETQ. With 1 base clipped from V and 4 bases from J, the junction kept 5 bases outside the gene matches. This CDR3 reads CASSLSTAGGETQYF. The CDR3 DNA follows: TGCGCCAGCAGCTTGTCTACAGCGGGGGGAGAGACCCAGTACTTC.

This clone was observed a single time. This chain links TRBV7-9 with TRBJ1-4; 7 bases align to TRBD1. Trimming cost V 4 bases and J 4 bases; bases outside gene matches: 6. Germline CDR1 reads SEHNR; CDR2 reads FQNEAQ (reference sequence). This CDR3 comprises 15 residues. The CDR3 nucleotides are TGTGCCAGCAGCTCGCTGGGACAGCTTAATGAAAAACTGTTTTTT. As protein: CASSSLGQLNEKLFF.

V is TRBV28 and J is TRBJ1-1; no reliable D call. Trimming took 6 bases from V and 7 from J, leaving 15 bases between them. There are 13 residues in the CDR3. From germline, CDR1 is MDHEN and CDR2 SYDVKM. This CDR3 reads CASSPTPPFEAFF. The DNA of the CDR3 is TGTGCCAGCAGCCCAACTCCCCCTTTTGAAGCTTTCTTT.

The chain carries TRBV6-6 and TRBJ2-2, with D possibly matching TRBD1 (6 bases). The length of the CDR3 is 14 residues. With 6 bases removed from V and 3 bases from J, the gap between germline ends came to 11 bases. Germline V lookup: CDR1 MNHNY, CDR2 SVGAGI (reference sequence). CDR3 DNA: TGTGCCAGCAGCCACAGGGATGACACCGGGGAGCTGTTTTTT. Protein: CASSHRDDTGELFF.

This chain links TRBV4-3 with TRBJ1-2; 8 positions agree with TRBD1. Trimming cost V 1 base and J 8 bases; bases outside gene matches: 9. CDR1 and CDR2 (germline): LGHNA, YSLEER. There are 15 residues in the CDR3. The CDR3: CASSQVVQGAIGYTF. CDR3 bases: TGCGCCAGCAGCCAAGTGGTGCAGGGGGCCATCGGCTACACCTTC.

The chain combines TRBV11-2 with TRBJ2-6, with D maybe TRBD2 (5 bases). Trimming stripped 1 base from V and 0 bases from J, with 16 bases between. Germline V CDR1 and CDR2: SGHAT, FQNNGV. The length of the CDR3 is 19 residues. The CDR3 protein is CASSLGVGMTTSGANVLTF. The CDR3 DNA reads as TGTGCCAGCAGCTTAGGAGTCGGCATGACTACCTCTGGGGCCAACGTCCTGACTTTC.

The V gene is TRBV7-7, the J gene TRBJ2-7; TRBD2 is a possible D gene (6 bases). The CDR3 has 14 amino acids. Trimming stripped 5 bases from V and 0 bases from J, with 11 bases between. The V gene's germline CDR1 is SSHAT and CDR2 FNYEAQ (reference sequence). The CDR3 protein is CASSPTGSSYEQYF. CDR3 sequence (DNA): TGTGCCAGCAGCCCCACCGGGAGCTCCTACGAGCAGTACTTC. Together with reference TRBV7-7 and TRBJ2-7, the CDR3 gives the full variable domain: GAGVSQSPRYKVTKRGQDVTLRCDPISSHATLYWYQQALGQGPEFLTYFNYEAQPDKSGLPSDRFSAERPEGSISTLTIQRTEQRDSAMYRCASSPTGSSYEQYFGPGTRLTVT.

This chain connects TRBV12-3 or TRBV12-4 to TRBJ1-6; D remains unclear. V dropped 5 bases and J dropped 12 bases, with 11 bases sitting between them. This CDR3 region has 12 residues. Here the CDR3 reads CASSTGSRPLHF. In DNA, the CDR3 is TGTGCCAGCAGTACGGGAAGTAGACCCCTCCACTTT.

By share, this clone ranks as medium-sized. This rearrangement joins TRBV5-4 to TRBJ1-1, with D possibly TRBD1 on 5 matching bases. The germline V gene encodes CDR1 SGHNT and CDR2 YYREEE (reference sequence). CDR3 length: 13 residues. The ends were cut back, 5 bases at V and 3 bases at J, with 11 bases in the middle. The CDR3 coding sequence is TGTGCCAGCAGAACCGGGGGGGACACTGAAGCTTTCTTT. This sequence encodes CASRTGGDTEAFF.

The V and J genes are TRBV5-4 and TRBJ2-5, with a weak D call TRBD1 (6 bases). The germline CDR1 and CDR2 sequences are SGHNT and YYREEE (reference sequence). Trimming pared 0 bases from V and 5 bases from J, leaving 14 bases between. This CDR3 comprises 15 residues. This chain's CDR3 is CASSLDPTGKETQYF. The CDR3 DNA sequence: TGTGCCAGCAGCTTGGACCCAACAGGGAAGGAGACCCAGTACTTC. Filled out from reference TRBV5-4 and TRBJ2-5, the complete variable domain reads ETGVTQSPTHLIKTRGQQVTLRCSSQSGHNTVSWYQQALGQGPQFIFQYYREEENGRGNFPPRFSGLQFPNYSSELNVNALELDDSALYLCASSLDPTGKETQYFGPGTRLLVL.

The rearrangement joins TRBV2 to TRBJ1-1, with D perhaps matching TRBD1 (5 bases). V was cut by 5 bases and J by 5 bases, with 9 bases left in between. The CDR3 is 12 amino acids. The germline gives CDR1 SNHLY, CDR2 FYNNEI. The CDR3: CASSWGDTEAFF. The CDR3 nucleotides are TGTGCCAGCAGTTGGGGGGATACTGAAGCTTTCTTT.

Here the CDR3 reads CASSPTRDSRTQYF. The DNA of the CDR3 is TGTGCCAGCTCACCCACCCGGGACTCAAGAACCCAGTACTTC. The chain links TRBV18 to TRBJ2-5, with TRBD2 as a possible D gene (6 bases). This CDR3 contains 14 residues. V shed 3 bases and J shed 8 bases, with 16 bases lying between them. Looked up from germline, CDR1 is KGHSH and CDR2 is LQKENI.

The V gene is TRBV7-2, the J gene TRBJ2-5; the match to TRBD2 covers 9 bases. V shed 5 bases and J 5 bases; nucleotides not matched to a gene: 3. The germline gives CDR1 SGHTA, CDR2 FQGNSA. The CDR3 totals 13 residues. CDR3 loop: CASSPSGRETQYF. The CDR3 bases are TGTGCCAGCAGCCCCAGCGGGAGGGAGACCCAGTACTTC.

V usage is TRBV6-2 or TRBV6-3 and J usage is TRBJ2-7; 8 bases map to TRBD1. The germline V gene has CDR1 MNHEY and CDR2 SVGEGT. With 0 bases clipped from V and 6 bases from J, the junction kept 7 bases outside the gene matches. The CDR3 totals 15 residues. This chain's CDR3 is CASSYSTGTGFEQYF. The CDR3 DNA follows: TGTGCCAGCAGTTACTCGACCGGGACAGGCTTCGAGCAGTACTTC.

This chain connects TRBV19 to TRBJ1-1; D unclear. In germline, CDR1 is LNHDA, CDR2 SQIVND (reference sequence). Trimming cost V 3 bases and J 5 bases, with 16 bases left between them. The CDR3 extends over 15 amino acids. The CDR3, as DNA: TGTGCCAGTAGTATCAGAGGGAGTGGTCTAACTGAAGCTTTCTTT. Translating gives CASSIRGSGLTEAFF.

This clone has ten or more counts. This chain links TRBV6-6 with TRBJ1-2; D gene unclear. Trimming removed 0 bases from V and 4 bases from J, with 9 bases in between. Germline V gives CDR1 MNHNY, CDR2 SVGAGI (reference sequence). This CDR3 is 14 amino acids long. The CDR3 sequence is CASSYSAGPYGYTF. CDR3 coding DNA: TGTGCCAGCAGTTACTCAGCAGGCCCCTATGGCTACACCTTC.

The chain is built from TRBV15 and TRBJ2-1, with D possibly TRBD1 on 6 matching bases. The length of the CDR3 is 18 residues. V was cut by 3 bases and J by 3 bases, with 21 bases left in between. CDR1 and CDR2 (germline): LNHNV, YYDKDF (reference sequence). The DNA for the CDR3 is TGTGCCACCAGCAGTGGCTCCGGGCTTAACAGGGACTACAATGAGCAGTTCTTC. Residues: CATSSGSGLNRDYNEQFF.

This clone was seen a single time. The gene calls are TRBV3-1 (or the pseudogene TRBV3-2) and TRBJ2-1; tentative D call: TRBD1 (6 bases). There are 12 residues in the CDR3. V was trimmed by 4 bases and J by 6 bases, leaving 7 bases between them. From germline, CDR1 is LGHDT and CDR2 YNNKEL (reference sequence). The CDR3 sequence is CASSRTANEQFF. In DNA form, the CDR3 reads TGTGCCAGCAGCCGGACAGCCAATGAGCAGTTCTTC.